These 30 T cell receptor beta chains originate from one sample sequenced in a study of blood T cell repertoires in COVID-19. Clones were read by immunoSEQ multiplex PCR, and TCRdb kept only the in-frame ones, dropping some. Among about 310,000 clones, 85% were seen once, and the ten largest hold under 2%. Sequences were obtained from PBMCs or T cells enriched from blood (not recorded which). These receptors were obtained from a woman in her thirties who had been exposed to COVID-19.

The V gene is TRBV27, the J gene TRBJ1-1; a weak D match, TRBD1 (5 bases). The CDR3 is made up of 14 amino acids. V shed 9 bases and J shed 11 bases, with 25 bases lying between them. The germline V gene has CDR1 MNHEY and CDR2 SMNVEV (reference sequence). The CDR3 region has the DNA TGTGCCAGTACTTCCTCGAATACAGGCCCTAAGGCTTTCTTT. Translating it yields CASTSSNTGPKAFF.

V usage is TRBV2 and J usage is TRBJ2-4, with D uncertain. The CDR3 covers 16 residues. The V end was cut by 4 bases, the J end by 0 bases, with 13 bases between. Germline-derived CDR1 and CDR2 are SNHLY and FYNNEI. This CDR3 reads CASSAFGGLAKNIQYF. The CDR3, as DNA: TGTGCCAGCAGTGCGTTCGGCGGATTAGCCAAAAACATTCAGTACTTC.

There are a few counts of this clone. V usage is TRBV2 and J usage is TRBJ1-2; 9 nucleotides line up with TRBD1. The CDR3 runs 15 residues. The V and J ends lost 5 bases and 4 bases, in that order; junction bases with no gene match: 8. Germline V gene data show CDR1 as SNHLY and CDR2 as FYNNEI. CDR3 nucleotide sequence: TGTGCCAGCAGTCCGGGACAGGGACGAGGCTATGGCTACACCTTC. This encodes CASSPGQGRGYGYTF. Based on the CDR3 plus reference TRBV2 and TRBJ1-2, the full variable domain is EPEVTQTPSHQVTQMGQEVILRCVPISNHLYFYWYRQILGQKVEFLVSFYNNEISEKSEIFDDQFSVERPDGSNFTLKIRSTKLEDSAMYFCASSPGQGRGYGYTFGSGTRLTVV.

The CDR3 is CASSPRGGSHQPQHF. CDR3 DNA: TGTGCCAGCTCACCAAGGGGGGGTTCTCATCAGCCCCAGCATTTT. The chain recombines TRBV18 with TRBJ1-5, with D possibly being TRBD1 (6 bases). Germline lookup yields CDR1 KGHSH and CDR2 LQKENI. The CDR3 contains 15 residues. Deletions cut 2 bases from V and 5 bases from J, with 13 bases between.

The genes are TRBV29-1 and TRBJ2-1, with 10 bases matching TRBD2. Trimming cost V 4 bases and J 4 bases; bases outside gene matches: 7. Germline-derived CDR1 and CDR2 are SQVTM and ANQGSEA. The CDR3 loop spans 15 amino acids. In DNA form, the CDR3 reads TGCAGCGTTGTTATATCAGCGGGAGGGTACAATGAGCAGTTCTTC. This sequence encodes CSVVISAGGYNEQFF.

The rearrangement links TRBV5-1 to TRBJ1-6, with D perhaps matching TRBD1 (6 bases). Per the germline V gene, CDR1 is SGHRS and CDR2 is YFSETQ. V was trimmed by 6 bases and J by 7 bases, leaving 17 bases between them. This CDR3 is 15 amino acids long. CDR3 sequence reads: CASKRRTGWNSPLHF. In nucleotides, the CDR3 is TGCGCCAGCAAGAGAAGAACAGGGTGGAATTCACCCCTCCACTTT.

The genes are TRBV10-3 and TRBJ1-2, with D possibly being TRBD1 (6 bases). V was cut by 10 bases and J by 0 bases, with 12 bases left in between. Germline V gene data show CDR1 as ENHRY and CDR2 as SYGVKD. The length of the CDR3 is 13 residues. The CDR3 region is CATRGGANYGYTF. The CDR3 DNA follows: TGTGCCACGCGAGGGGGGGCTAACTATGGCTACACCTTC.

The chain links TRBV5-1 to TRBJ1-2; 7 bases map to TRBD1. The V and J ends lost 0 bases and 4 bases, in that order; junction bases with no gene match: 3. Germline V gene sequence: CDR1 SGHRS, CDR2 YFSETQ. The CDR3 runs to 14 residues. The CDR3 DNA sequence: TGCGCCAGCAGCTTGGCGGACAGGCTCTATGGCTACACCTTC. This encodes CASSLADRLYGYTF.

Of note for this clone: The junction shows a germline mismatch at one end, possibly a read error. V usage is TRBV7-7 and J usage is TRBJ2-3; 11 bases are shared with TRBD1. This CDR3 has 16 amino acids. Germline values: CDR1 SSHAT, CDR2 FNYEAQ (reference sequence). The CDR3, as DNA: TGTGCTAGCAGCCCCGGACAGGGGGCGCGGGCAGATACGCAGTATTTT. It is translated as CASSPGQGARADTQYF.

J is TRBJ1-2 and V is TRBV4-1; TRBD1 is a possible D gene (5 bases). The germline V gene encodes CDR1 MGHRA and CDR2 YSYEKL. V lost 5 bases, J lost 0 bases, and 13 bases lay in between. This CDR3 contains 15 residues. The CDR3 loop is CASSYGIGANYGYTF. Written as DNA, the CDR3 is TGCGCCAGCAGCTATGGGATAGGGGCTAACTATGGCTACACCTTC.

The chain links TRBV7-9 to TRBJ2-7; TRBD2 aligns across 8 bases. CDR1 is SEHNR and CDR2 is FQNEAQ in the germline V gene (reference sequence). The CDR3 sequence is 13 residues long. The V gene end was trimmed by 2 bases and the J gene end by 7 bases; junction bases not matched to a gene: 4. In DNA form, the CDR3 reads TGTGCCAGCAGCTTAAACACGGGAGGGGAGCAGTACTTC. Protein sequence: CASSLNTGGEQYF.

The CDR3 region has the DNA TGTGCCAGCAGCATCCTCGAAAGACTCGGGCAGTACTTC. Amino acids: CASSILERLGQYF. The chain uses TRBV5-5 and TRBJ2-7; D ambiguous. The CDR3 is 13 residues long. Trimming stripped 4 bases from V and 9 bases from J, with 17 bases between. Germline assignment: CDR1 SGHKS and CDR2 YYEKEE (reference sequence).

The CDR3 here is CASSFGGTGLSPLHF. The CDR3 nucleotides are TGTGCCAGCAGCTTTGGCGGGACAGGCCTTTCACCCCTCCACTTT. The chain recombines TRBV7-9 with TRBJ1-6; 8 bases line up with TRBD1. CDR1 and CDR2 from the germline V gene are SEHNR and FQNEAQ (reference sequence). The length of the CDR3 is 15 residues. Trimming took 3 bases from V and 9 from J; bases not matched to a gene: 7.

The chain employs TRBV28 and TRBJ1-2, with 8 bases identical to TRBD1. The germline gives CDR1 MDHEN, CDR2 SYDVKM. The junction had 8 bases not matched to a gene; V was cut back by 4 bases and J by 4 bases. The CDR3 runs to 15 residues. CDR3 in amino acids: CASSSPRTGFYGYTF. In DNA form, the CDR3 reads TGTGCCAGCAGTTCACCACGGACAGGGTTCTATGGCTACACCTTC.

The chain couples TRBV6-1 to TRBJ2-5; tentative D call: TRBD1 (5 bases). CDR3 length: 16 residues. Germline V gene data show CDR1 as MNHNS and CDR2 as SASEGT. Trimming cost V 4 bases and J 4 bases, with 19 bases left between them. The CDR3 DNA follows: TGTGCCAGCAGTGCATGGGTGGGGCTTACGGCAGAGACCCAGTACTTC. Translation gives CASSAWVGLTAETQYF.

Here the CDR3 reads CASSPTEGNNEQFF. The CDR3 DNA reads TGTGCCAGCTCACCGACCGAGGGAAACAATGAGCAGTTCTTC. The V gene is TRBV18, the J gene TRBJ2-1; D is perhaps TRBD2 (5 bases). V gave up 3 bases and J gave up 5 bases, with 11 bases separating them. Germline V CDR1 and CDR2: KGHSH, LQKENI. The CDR3 spans 14 residues.

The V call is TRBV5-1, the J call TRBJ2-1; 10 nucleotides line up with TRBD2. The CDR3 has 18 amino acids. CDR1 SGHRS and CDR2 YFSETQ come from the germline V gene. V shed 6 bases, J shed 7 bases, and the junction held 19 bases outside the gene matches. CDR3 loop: CASTFKQSGTSASNEQFF. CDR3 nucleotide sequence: TGCGCCAGCACCTTCAAACAATCCGGGACTAGCGCGTCGAATGAGCAGTTCTTC.

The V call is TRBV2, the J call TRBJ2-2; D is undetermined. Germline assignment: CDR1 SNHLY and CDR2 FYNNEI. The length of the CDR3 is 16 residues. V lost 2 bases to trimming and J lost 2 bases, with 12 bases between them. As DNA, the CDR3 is TGTGCCAGCAGTGAATGGAGTACTTTAAACACCGGGGAGCTGTTTTTT. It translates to CASSEWSTLNTGELFF.

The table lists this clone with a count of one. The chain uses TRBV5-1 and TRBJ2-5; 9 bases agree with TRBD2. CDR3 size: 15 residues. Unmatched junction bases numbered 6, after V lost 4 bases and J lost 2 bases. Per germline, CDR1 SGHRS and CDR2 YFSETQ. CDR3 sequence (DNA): TGCGCCAGCAGCGTTCAGGGACTAGCACAAGAGACCCAGTACTTC. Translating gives CASSVQGLAQETQYF.

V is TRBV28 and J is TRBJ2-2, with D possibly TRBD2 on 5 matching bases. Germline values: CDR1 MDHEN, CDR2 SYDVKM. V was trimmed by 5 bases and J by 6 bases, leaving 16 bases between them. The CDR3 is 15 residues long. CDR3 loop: CASSGRQIGSGELFF. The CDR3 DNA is TGTGCCAGCAGTGGGAGACAAATAGGGTCCGGGGAGCTGTTTTTT.

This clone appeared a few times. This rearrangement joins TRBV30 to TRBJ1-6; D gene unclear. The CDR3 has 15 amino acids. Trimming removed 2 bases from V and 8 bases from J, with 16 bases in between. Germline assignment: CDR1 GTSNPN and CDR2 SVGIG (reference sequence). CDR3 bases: TGTGCCTGGAGTCCAGGTCCAGGTCCAGATTCACCCCTCCACTTT. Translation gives CAWSPGPGPDSPLHF.

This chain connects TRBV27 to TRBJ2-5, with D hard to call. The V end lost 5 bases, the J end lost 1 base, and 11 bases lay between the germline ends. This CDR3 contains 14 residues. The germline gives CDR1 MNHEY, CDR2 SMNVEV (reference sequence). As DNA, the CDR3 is TGTGCCAGCAGTCCCGATACGGTCCAAGAGACCCAGTACTTC. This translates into CASSPDTVQETQYF.

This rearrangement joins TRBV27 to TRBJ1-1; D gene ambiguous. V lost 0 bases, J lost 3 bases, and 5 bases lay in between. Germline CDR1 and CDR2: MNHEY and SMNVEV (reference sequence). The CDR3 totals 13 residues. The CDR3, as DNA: TGTGCCAGCAGTTTATCCTTCTACACTGAAGCTTTCTTT. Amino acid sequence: CASSLSFYTEAFF.

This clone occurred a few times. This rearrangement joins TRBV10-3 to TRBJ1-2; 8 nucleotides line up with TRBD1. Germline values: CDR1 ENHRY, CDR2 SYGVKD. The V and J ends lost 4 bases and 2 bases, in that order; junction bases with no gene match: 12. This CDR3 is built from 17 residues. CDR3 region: CAISVSSLQGANYGYTF. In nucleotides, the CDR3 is TGTGCCATCAGTGTAAGCTCCCTGCAGGGGGCAAACTATGGCTACACCTTC.

The CDR3 protein is CASAGDYNTEAFF. The CDR3 nucleotides read TGTGCCAGCGCCGGGGACTACAACACTGAAGCTTTCTTT. The chain has TRBV14 and TRBJ1-1, with D tentatively TRBD1 (5 bases). Germline CDR1 is SGHDN and CDR2 is FVKESK. V was cut by 8 bases and J by 2 bases, with 12 bases left in between. This CDR3 contains 13 residues. The full variable domain, with the rest looked up from reference TRBV14 and TRBJ1-1, is EAGVTQFPSHSVIEKGQTVTLRCDPISGHDNLYWYRRVMGKEIKFLLHFVKESKQDESGMPNNRFLAERTGGTYSTLKVQPAELEDSGVYFCASAGDYNTEAFFGQGTRLTVV.

CDR3 sequence (DNA): TGCGCCAGCAGCTTTTTGGATGACAGATCCACTGAAGCTTTCTTT. Residues: CASSFLDDRSTEAFF. The chain carries TRBV5-1 and TRBJ1-1; possibly TRBD1 for D (5 bases). Between the trimmed V and J ends, which lost 2 bases and 4 bases, there was a span of 15 bases. The CDR3 sequence is 15 residues long. Looked up from germline, CDR1 is SGHRS and CDR2 is YFSETQ. The full variable domain, with the rest looked up from reference TRBV5-1 and TRBJ1-1, is KAGVTQTPRYLIKTRGQQVTLSCSPISGHRSVSWYQQTPGQGLQFLFEYFSETQRNKGNFPGRFSGRQFSNSRSEMNVSTLELGDSALYLCASSFLDDRSTEAFFGQGTRLTVV.

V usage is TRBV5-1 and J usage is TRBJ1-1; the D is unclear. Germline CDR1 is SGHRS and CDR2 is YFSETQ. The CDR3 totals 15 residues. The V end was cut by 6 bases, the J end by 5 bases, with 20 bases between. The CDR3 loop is CASNESAGEKTEAFF. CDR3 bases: TGCGCCAGCAACGAATCGGCAGGCGAGAAAACTGAAGCTTTCTTT. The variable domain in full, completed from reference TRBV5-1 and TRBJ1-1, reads KAGVTQTPRYLIKTRGQQVTLSCSPISGHRSVSWYQQTPGQGLQFLFEYFSETQRNKGNFPGRFSGRQFSNSRSEMNVSTLELGDSALYLCASNESAGEKTEAFFGQGTRLTVV.

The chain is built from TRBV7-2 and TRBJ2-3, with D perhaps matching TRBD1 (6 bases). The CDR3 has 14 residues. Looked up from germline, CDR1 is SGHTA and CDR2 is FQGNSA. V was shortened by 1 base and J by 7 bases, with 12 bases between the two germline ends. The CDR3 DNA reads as TGTGCCAGCAGCTTAGATACAGGGCGGAATACGCAGTATTTT. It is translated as CASSLDTGRNTQYF.

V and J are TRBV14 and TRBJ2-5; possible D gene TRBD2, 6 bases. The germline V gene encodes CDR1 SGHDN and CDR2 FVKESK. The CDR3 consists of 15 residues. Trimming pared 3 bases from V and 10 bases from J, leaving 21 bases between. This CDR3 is CASSQTLPGGTVQYF. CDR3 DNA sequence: TGTGCCAGCAGCCAGACCCTCCCCGGGGGAACGGTCCAGTACTTC.

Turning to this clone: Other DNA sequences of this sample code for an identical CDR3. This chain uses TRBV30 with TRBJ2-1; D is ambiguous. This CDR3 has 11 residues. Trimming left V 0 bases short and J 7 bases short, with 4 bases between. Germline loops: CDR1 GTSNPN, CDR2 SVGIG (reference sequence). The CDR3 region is CAWSVLNEQFF. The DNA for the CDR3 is TGTGCCTGGAGTGTTTTAAATGAGCAGTTCTTC.